This T cell receptor (beta chain) derives from a study of control samples from healthy donors and cancer patients. V was clipped by 5 bases and J by 7 bases; unmatched bases: 12. CDR1 LGHDT and CDR2 YNNKEL come from the germline V gene (reference sequence). The CDR3 is made up of 16 amino acids. Using immunoSEQ multiplex PCR, the repertoire was profiled, and TCRdb retains in-frame clones only, with some absent. The sample gives 130,000 or so clones, around 92% of which show up once; roughly 40% is in the top ten. This chain joins TRBV3-1 (or the pseudogene TRBV3-2) and TRBJ2-1, with 9 bases that match TRBD2. Sequenced material: blood. This TCR was sampled from a man aged 50-60 years in good health. The CDR3 DNA reads TGTGCCAGCAGCTCCCCCCCGGGACTAGCCCCTAATGAGCAGTTCTTC. Translated: CASSSPPGLAPNEQFF.